A single sample is the source of the 21 T cell receptor beta chains below, sequenced in a study of graft-versus-host responses after intestinal transplantation. Their target antigens are unknown. Repertoires were generated with immunoSEQ multiplex PCR, while TCRdb's copy carries only in-frame clones and drops some. The sample carries around 130,000 clones, 90% to 95% recorded once. The material was unstimulated CD4+ T cells sorted from spleen or lymph node cells, obtained before intestinal transplant. The receptor set was obtained from a human donor who received an intestinal transplant.

The chain carries TRBV7-3 and TRBJ2-1; TRBD1 or TRBD2 may be the D gene (6 bases each). Germline values: CDR1 SGHTA, CDR2 FQGTGA. The CDR3 length is 17 residues. V lost 2 bases and J 0 bases, leaving 14 bases between the germline ends. This CDR3 is CASSLGGGKISYNEQFF. The CDR3 DNA is TGTGCCAGCAGCTTAGGAGGGGGGAAGATCTCCTACAATGAGCAGTTCTTC.

The gene calls are TRBV5-4 and TRBJ1-2; D remains ambiguous. This CDR3 has 14 amino acids. V was shortened by 1 base and J by 4 bases, with 11 bases between the two germline ends. Looked up from germline, CDR1 is SGHNT and CDR2 is YYREEE (reference sequence). The DNA for the CDR3 is TGTGCCAGCAGCTTGCGTCACAGTATCTATGGCTACACCTTC. As protein: CASSLRHSIYGYTF.

The chain links TRBV5-5 to TRBJ2-5; 13 bases line up with TRBD2. The length of the CDR3 is 17 residues. CDR1 and CDR2 from the germline V gene are SGHKS and YYEKEE (reference sequence). After removal of 4 bases from V and 5 bases from J, the junction contained 11 bases not matched to a gene. The CDR3 spells CASSPLAGGPAVETQYF. Written as DNA, the CDR3 is TGTGCCAGCAGCCCACTAGCGGGGGGGCCGGCGGTGGAGACCCAGTACTTC.

Here the CDR3 reads CASSSGWEGVTDTQYF. DNA for the CDR3: TGCGCCAGCAGCTCTGGATGGGAGGGGGTGACAGATACGCAGTATTTT. The rearrangement uses TRBV5-1 and TRBJ2-3; possible D gene TRBD2, 7 bases. V lost 3 bases to trimming and J lost 3 bases, with 17 bases between them. The CDR3 extends over 16 amino acids. Per germline, CDR1 SGHRS and CDR2 YFSETQ.

The chain carries TRBV6-1 and TRBJ1-1; no firm D call. V lost 5 bases, J lost 1 base, and 8 bases lay in between. Germline values: CDR1 MNHNS, CDR2 SASEGT. The CDR3 is 13 residues long. This CDR3 is CASSNGRNTEAFF. For the CDR3, the DNA is TGTGCCAGCAGTAACGGGAGGAACACTGAAGCTTTCTTT.

This chain joins TRBV27 and TRBJ2-6; D is uncertain. The V and J ends lost 4 bases and 0 bases respectively, with 7 bases between them. This CDR3 is built from 15 residues. Germline V lookup: CDR1 MNHEY, CDR2 SMNVEV (reference sequence). The CDR3 protein is CASSSPSSGANVLTF. CDR3 sequence (DNA): TGTGCCAGCAGTTCTCCGTCCTCTGGGGCCAACGTCCTGACTTTC.

This rearrangement joins TRBV9 to TRBJ2-1; D perhaps matches TRBD2 (5 bases). V was clipped by 2 bases and J by 9 bases, with 18 bases between them. The CDR3 spans 15 residues. Germline V gene lookup returns CDR1 SGDLS and CDR2 YYNGEE. The CDR3 sequence is CASSVAATMAGEQFF. CDR3 nucleotide sequence: TGTGCCAGCAGCGTTGCCGCGACTATGGCGGGTGAGCAGTTCTTC.

Notes on this clone: One end of the junction is discordant with germline, which a read error may explain. The same CDR3 arises from other DNA sequences in this sample as well. The rearrangement joins TRBV5-1 to TRBJ2-7; D is unclear. CDR1 SGHRS and CDR2 YFSETQ come from the germline V gene. This CDR3 has 11 amino acids. In nucleotides, the CDR3 is TGTGCCAGCAGCTTGGGGTACGAGCAGTACTTC. The encoded protein is CASSLGYEQYF.

The V call is TRBV27, the J call TRBJ1-1; 8 bases align to TRBD1. The V and J ends lost 5 bases and 2 bases, in that order; junction bases with no gene match: 4. The CDR3 is 14 amino acids. Germline loops: CDR1 MNHEY, CDR2 SMNVEV (reference sequence). The chain's CDR3 is CASSPGQGNTEAFF. CDR3 nucleotide sequence: TGTGCCAGCAGTCCCGGACAGGGAAACACTGAAGCTTTCTTT.

The gene calls are TRBV19 and TRBJ2-5; D might be TRBD1 (6 bases). The V end was cut by 5 bases, the J end by 5 bases, with 12 bases between. Per the germline V gene, CDR1 is LNHDA and CDR2 is SQIVND (reference sequence). The CDR3 spans 13 residues. The CDR3 here is CASSPGVRETQYF. The CDR3 DNA reads TGTGCCAGTAGTCCAGGGGTGAGGGAGACCCAGTACTTC.

This chain joins TRBV13 and TRBJ2-1; tentative D call: TRBD1 (5 bases). Trimming cost V 2 bases and J 2 bases, with 10 bases left between them. The germline CDR1 and CDR2 sequences are PRHDT and FYEKMQ (reference sequence). CDR3 size: 15 residues. The CDR3 loop reads CASSLRPGPYNEQFF. CDR3 bases: TGTGCCAGCAGCTTACGCCCAGGGCCCTACAATGAGCAGTTCTTC.

V usage is TRBV7-8 and J usage is TRBJ2-7, with TRBD1 identical over 11 bases. CDR3 length: 15 amino acids. Germline CDR1 SGHVS, CDR2 FQNEAQ. With 3 bases clipped from V and 4 bases from J, the junction kept 5 bases outside the gene matches. The CDR3 DNA follows: TGTGCCAGCAGCTTCACCGGGACAGGGGGTTACGAGCAGTACTTC. Encoded protein: CASSFTGTGGYEQYF.

The chain is built from TRBV7-9 and TRBJ1-1; no firm D call. The V gene lost 1 base and the J gene lost 1 base, with 4 bases spanning the gap. Germline CDR1 is SEHNR and CDR2 is FQNEAQ (reference sequence). This CDR3 is 13 amino acids long. This chain's CDR3 is CASSLVKNTEAFF. For the CDR3, the DNA is TGTGCCAGCAGCTTAGTCAAGAACACTGAAGCTTTCTTT.

The gene calls are TRBV19 and TRBJ1-2, with TRBD1 identical over 9 bases. The ends lost 3 bases at V and 5 bases at J; junction bases unmatched: 7. The CDR3 is 15 residues long. The V gene's germline CDR1 is LNHDA and CDR2 SQIVND (reference sequence). The CDR3 here is CASSMPGQGPYGYTF. In DNA, the CDR3 is TGTGCCAGTAGTATGCCGGGACAGGGACCTTATGGCTACACCTTC.

The genes are TRBV5-4 and TRBJ2-7; D call uncertain. CDR3 length: 13 residues. Germline lookup yields CDR1 SGHNT and CDR2 YYREEE (reference sequence). Trimming cost V 0 bases and J 4 bases, with 8 bases left between them. The CDR3 DNA sequence: TGTGCCAGCAGCTTGGACCCTGGTTACGAGCAGTACTTC. Amino acid sequence: CASSLDPGYEQYF. The full variable domain, completed using reference TRBV5-4 and TRBJ2-7, is ETGVTQSPTHLIKTRGQQVTLRCSSQSGHNTVSWYQQALGQGPQFIFQYYREEENGRGNFPPRFSGLQFPNYSSELNVNALELDDSALYLCASSLDPGYEQYFGPGTRLTVT.

This chain joins TRBV11-2 and TRBJ2-4; D perhaps matches TRBD2 (5 bases). V gave up 3 bases and J gave up 1 base, with 7 bases separating them. Germline CDR1 SGHAT, CDR2 FQNNGV. The CDR3 is 14 amino acids. The CDR3 sequence is CASSFSGAKNIQYF. The CDR3 DNA sequence: TGTGCCAGCAGCTTTTCGGGGGCCAAAAACATTCAGTACTTC.

The J gene is TRBJ1-4, the V gene TRBV15; D gene uncertain. Trimming left V 3 bases short and J 8 bases short, with 19 bases between. Germline V lookup: CDR1 LNHNV, CDR2 YYDKDF (reference sequence). The CDR3 spans 16 residues. CDR3 nucleotides: TGTGCCACCAGCAGCCCTAGTAGGTCGACCGCGGAAAAACTGTTTTTT. Translation: CATSSPSRSTAEKLFF.

The chain uses TRBV19 and TRBJ2-7, with no clear D. This CDR3 has 15 amino acids. The V and J ends lost 4 bases and 0 bases respectively, with 13 bases between them. Germline V gene sequence: CDR1 LNHDA, CDR2 SQIVND (reference sequence). The CDR3 spells CASSRTESSSYEQYF. As DNA, the CDR3 is TGTGCCAGTAGTAGAACAGAATCCTCCTCCTACGAGCAGTACTTC.

The chain couples TRBV7-2 to TRBJ2-5; TRBD2 matches 12 bases. Unmatched junction bases numbered 3, after V lost 5 bases and J lost 8 bases. This CDR3 is 13 amino acids long. CDR1 and CDR2 from the germline V gene are SGHTA and FQGNSA. The CDR3 here is CASSTGLAGTQYF. DNA of the CDR3: TGTGCCAGCAGCACGGGACTAGCGGGCACCCAGTACTTC.

The CDR3 sequence is CAISEGGARPPGGYTF. DNA for the CDR3: TGTGCCATCAGTGAAGGAGGGGCCCGCCCCCCGGGTGGCTACACCTTC. V and J are TRBV10-3 and TRBJ1-2; D might be TRBD1 (5 bases). V was clipped by 3 bases and J by 7 bases, with 21 bases between them. Germline CDR1 and CDR2: ENHRY and SYGVKD. The CDR3 loop spans 16 amino acids.

The J gene is TRBJ1-2, the V gene TRBV7-9; D is uncertain. This CDR3 has 14 amino acids. Germline CDR1 reads SEHNR; CDR2 reads FQNEAQ (reference sequence). V was clipped by 1 base and J by 4 bases, with 10 bases between them. In DNA, the CDR3 is TGTGCCAGCAGCTTAGGTTGGGATCTCTATGGCTACACCTTC. The encoded protein is CASSLGWDLYGYTF.